The text below deals with one T cell receptor (beta chain). Its antigen remains unidentified. The data stem from a study of T cell responses to AZD1222 COVID-19 vaccine. Study-level points and caveats: Distributed over spike, vaccine-associated CD4 TCRs predominated at 160-218 and 743-854. White British people made up most donors, females outnumbered males, and clonal diversity was possibly underestimated.

Only in-frame clones appear in the TCRdb table, and some are missing; sequencing was by immunoSEQ multiplex PCR. This table holds fewer than 200,000 clones, 70% to 90% found once. V dropped 1 base and J dropped 1 base, with 13 bases sitting between them. Germline V gives CDR1 MGHRA, CDR2 YSYEKL. The CDR3 is 16 residues long. Sequenced material: peripheral blood, taken 28 days after the second AZD1222 dose. This chain connects TRBV4-1 to TRBJ1-1; D is undetermined. This clonotype was sampled from an adult who received the AZD1222 COVID-19 vaccine. The CDR3 here is CASSQVIESGNTEAFF. The CDR3 coding sequence is TGCGCCAGCAGCCAAGTCATTGAATCGGGGAACACTGAAGCTTTCTTT.